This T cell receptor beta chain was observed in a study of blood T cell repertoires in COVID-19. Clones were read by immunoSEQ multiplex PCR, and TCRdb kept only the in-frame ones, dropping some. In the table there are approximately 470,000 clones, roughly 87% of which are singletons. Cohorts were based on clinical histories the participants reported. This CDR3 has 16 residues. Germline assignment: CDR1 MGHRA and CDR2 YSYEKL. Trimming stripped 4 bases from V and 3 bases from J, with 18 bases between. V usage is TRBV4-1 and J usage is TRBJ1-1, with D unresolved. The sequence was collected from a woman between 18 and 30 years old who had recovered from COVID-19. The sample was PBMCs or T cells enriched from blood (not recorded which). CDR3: CASSPDRPSADTEAFF. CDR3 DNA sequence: TGCGCCAGCAGCCCTGACCGTCCCAGCGCGGACACTGAAGCTTTCTTT.